This T cell receptor beta chain stems from a study of blood T cell repertoires in COVID-19. Assay: immunoSEQ multiplex PCR; the TCRdb copy retains only in-frame clones and omits some. The sample carries about 100,000 clones, about 90% recorded once. The CDR3 is 17 residues long. The V and J ends lost 0 bases and 0 bases respectively, with 15 bases between them. CDR1 and CDR2 (germline): SGHTA, FQGNSA. The gene calls are TRBV7-2 and TRBJ2-7; D uncertain. This TCR was sampled from a human donor in a cohort sampled during active COVID-19. The sample comprised peripheral blood. The CDR3: CASSLAIVPANSYEQYF. CDR3 DNA sequence: TGTGCCAGCAGCTTAGCTATCGTCCCCGCGAACTCCTACGAGCAGTACTTC.